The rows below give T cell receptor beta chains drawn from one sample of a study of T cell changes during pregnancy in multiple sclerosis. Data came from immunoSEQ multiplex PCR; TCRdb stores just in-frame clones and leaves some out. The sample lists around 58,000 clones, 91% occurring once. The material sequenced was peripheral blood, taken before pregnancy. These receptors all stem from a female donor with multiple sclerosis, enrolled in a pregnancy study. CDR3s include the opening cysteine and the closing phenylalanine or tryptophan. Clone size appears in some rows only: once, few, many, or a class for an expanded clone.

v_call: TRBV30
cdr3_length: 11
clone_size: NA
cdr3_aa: CAWSVRYEQYF

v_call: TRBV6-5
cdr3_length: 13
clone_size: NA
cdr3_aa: CASRKATGYGYTF

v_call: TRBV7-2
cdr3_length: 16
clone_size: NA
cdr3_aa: CASSRQGALSNQPQHF

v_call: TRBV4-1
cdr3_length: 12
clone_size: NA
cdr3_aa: CASSQTDSSYTF

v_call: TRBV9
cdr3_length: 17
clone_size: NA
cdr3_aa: CASSVGGTGVLNEKLFF

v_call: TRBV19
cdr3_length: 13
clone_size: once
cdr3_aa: CASRPRGSTEAFF

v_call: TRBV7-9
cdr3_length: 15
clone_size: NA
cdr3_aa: CASSSRAGGLETQYF

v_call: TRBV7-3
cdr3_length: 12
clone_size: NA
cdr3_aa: CASSLVGGEQFF

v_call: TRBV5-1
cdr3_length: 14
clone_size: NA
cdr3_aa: CASSLEHLNTEAFF

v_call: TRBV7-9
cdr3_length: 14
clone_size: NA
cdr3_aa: CASSPWTSWDEQFF

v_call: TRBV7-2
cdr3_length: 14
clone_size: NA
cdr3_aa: CASSPHRGSYEQYF

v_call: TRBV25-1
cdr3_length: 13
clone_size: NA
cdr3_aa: CASSESLSYGYTF

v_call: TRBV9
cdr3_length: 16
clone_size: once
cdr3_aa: CASSRDRFSGANVLTF

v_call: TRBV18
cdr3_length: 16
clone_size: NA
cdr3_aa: CASSPPVSQANEKLFF

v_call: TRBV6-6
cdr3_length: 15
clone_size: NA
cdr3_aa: CASSYSDRGRSEAFF

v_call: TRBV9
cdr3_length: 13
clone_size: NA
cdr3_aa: CASSVYGNNEQFF

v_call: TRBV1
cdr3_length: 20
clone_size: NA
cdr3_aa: CTSSQDTRTFTVSRGNTIYF

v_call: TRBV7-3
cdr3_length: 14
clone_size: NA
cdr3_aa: CASSLTQAPNIQYF

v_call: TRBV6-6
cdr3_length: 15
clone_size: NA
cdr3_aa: CASRAQGAQNQPQHF

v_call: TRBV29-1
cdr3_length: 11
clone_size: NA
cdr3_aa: CSTWTGEGYTF

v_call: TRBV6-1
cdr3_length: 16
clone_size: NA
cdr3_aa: CASSGVSETGSYEQYF

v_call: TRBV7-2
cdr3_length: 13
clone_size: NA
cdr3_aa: CASSSSPGQPQHF

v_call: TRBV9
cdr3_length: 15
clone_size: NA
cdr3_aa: CASSVGGGDSDTQYF

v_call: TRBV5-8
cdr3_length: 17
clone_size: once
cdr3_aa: CASSKGLAGENTGELFF

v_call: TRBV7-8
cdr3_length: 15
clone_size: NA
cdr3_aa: CASSPGTGFNEKLFF

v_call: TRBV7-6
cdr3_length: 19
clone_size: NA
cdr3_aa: CASSLRTRVGRGIQETQYF

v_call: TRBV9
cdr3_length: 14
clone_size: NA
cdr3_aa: CASSLEGGNSPLHF

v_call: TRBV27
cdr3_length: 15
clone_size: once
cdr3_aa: CASSLYRGIEQPQHF

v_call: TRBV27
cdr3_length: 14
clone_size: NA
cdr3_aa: CASSRDRGYNEQFF

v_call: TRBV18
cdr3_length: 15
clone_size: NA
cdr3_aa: CASSSLQARITEAFF

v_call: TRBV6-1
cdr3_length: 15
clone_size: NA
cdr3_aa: CASMSWETGTFRQYF

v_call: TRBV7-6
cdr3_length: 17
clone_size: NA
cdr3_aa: CASSFGGGALNTGELFF

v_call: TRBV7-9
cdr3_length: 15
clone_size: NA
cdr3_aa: CASSLASGGADTQYF

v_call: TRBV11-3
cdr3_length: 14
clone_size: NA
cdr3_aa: CASSISPGAYEQYF

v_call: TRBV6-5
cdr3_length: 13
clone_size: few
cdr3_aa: CASSYQATYEQYF

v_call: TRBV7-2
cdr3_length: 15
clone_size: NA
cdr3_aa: CASSLGPVGGSPLHF

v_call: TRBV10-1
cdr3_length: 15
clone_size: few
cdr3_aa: CASRGQGGMNTEAFF

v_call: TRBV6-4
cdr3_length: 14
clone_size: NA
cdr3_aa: CASSQGAGGNEQFF

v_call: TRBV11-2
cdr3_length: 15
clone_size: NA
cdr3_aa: CASSLAPQGRTEAFF

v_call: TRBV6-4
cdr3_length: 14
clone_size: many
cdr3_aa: CASSGQGGSGELFF

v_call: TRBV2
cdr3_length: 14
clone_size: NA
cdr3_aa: CASSGTVGNQPQHF

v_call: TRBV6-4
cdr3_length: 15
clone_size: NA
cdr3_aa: CASSGTSGGTDTQYF

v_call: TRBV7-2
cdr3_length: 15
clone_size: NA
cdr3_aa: CASSSRDRNTGELFF

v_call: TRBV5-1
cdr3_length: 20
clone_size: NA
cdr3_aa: CASSLRAGTVGVRGYNEQFF

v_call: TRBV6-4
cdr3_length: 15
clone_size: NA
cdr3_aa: CASSSRDRRNTEAFF

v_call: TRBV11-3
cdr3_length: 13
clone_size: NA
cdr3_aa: CASSSNSGNTIYF